This T cell receptor beta chain was captured by sequencing in a study of human T cells and chemical hapten exposure (dated by TCRdb to the early 2020s). The study in broad terms: For sensitization, 2% DPC in acetone was applied to an approximately 2 cm by approximately 2 cm area of upper inner arm skin. The patient cohort, mostly female, included alopecia areata with under or over 50% scalp involvement, alopecia totalis and alopecia universalis. Libraries were pooled for sequencing, and variation in per-sample TCR yields was attributed mainly to small differences in library volumes within the pool. Blood for TCR sequencing was provided by twenty-nine alopecia patients at one to four time points (pre-sensitization, 2, 6 and 24 weeks). Patch tests used Finn chambers with 0.01% DPC on the upper back, scored after 6 days by International Contact Dermatitis Research Group standards. Blood samples were taken from patients before sensitization (week 0) and at 2, 6 and about 24 weeks after DPC sensitization. This study followed changes in the peripheral blood TCR repertoire in vivo during primary and secondary sensitization of alopecia patients to the hapten diphenylcyclopropenone (DPC). Throughout the approximately 25-week study period, patients were also given weekly therapeutic DPC doses on the scalp. Results the study describes overall, beyond this receptor: Significantly more large CDR3 similarity clusters were formed by expanded TCRs than by pre-sensitization or healthy control sets, consistent with antigen-driven responses. No change with DPC sensitization was found in the number of TCRs above 1 in 1000 frequency, and no evidence of global repertoire structure alterations was found. Because all patients had alopecia, a presumed autoimmune disease, the immune response of the patients might differ from that of healthy individuals. Repeated subsampling changed both the strength of the expansion versus patch-test correlation and the threshold at which that correlation became significant. A positive correlation was found between the number of PT1 expanded TCRs and patch test score, with significance reached at thresholds 8, 16 and 32 but not 4.

There are a few counts of this clonotype. Its cognate antigen has yet to be identified. It has no much larger one-base neighbor in the sample; base qualities were not kept. The CDR3 sequence holds 14 residues, the cysteine and phenylalanine included. Here the CDR3 DNA is all that survives: 42 bases in frame from base 1. The V end loses 8 bases and the J end loses 2 bases, and a stretch of 16 bases separates them. The germline V gene yields SQVTM for CDR1 and ANQGSEA for CDR2. The time point label corresponds to: patch test 2, 6 weeks after DPC sensitization. The treatment or condition label for this specimen denotes: therapeutic diphenylcyclopropenone sensitization with weekly scalp DPC. At every patch-test visit, the blood draw took place before the patch test was put on. Patients were considered eligible if aged 18 to 70, diagnosed with alopecia and deemed suitable for DPC therapy, and patients were excluded if pregnant. Total RNA was extracted from unfractionated whole blood collected in Tempus Blood RNA tubes.

Receptors were amplified or captured by RACE. The listed sequencing device is NextSeq 500. During library preparation, unique molecular identifiers were attached to individual cDNA molecules so that TCRs could be counted in a quantitative, reproducible way. From each blood RNA sample, both TCR alpha and TCR beta chains were sequenced. Processing in the source paper ran as follows. Samples had a median of about 90,000 TCRs, with a range from roughly 20,000 to 690,600. The Decombinator software suite was used to annotate the V, J and CDR3 of the TCR reads. To make PS versus PT1 abundance plots, every sample was subsampled to the same number of TCRs (28,000). TCRs were defined as expanded if absent before sensitization and observed at least eight times at the 2-week time point. TCRdb cleaned the public reads at Q25 with fastp, built clones with MiXCR and kept in-frame beta chains. Every entry covers one CDR3 protein and lists the most common genes and DNA from its rows. Clone size and V and J calls follow TCRdb, not the original study. Here the sample has 360,000 or so distinct CDR3 sequences; under 6.5% occur a single time. Roughly 5.4% of the sample is held by the ten biggest clonotypes.

The sample in question was whole blood, obtained in connection with sensitization to the hapten diphenylcyclopropenone (DPC). Recombination linked TRBV29-1 to TRBJ2-1; the D gene is perhaps TRBD1 or TRBD2, as each covers 6 bases. The clonotype originates from a woman between 18 and 29 years old with alopecia areata. Some clones in this sample may be carry-over from other donors' samples. The DNA reads as follows: TGCAGCCTAAGAGATCGGGGGCCCTACAATGAGCAGTTCTTC. It encodes CSLRDRGPYNEQFF.